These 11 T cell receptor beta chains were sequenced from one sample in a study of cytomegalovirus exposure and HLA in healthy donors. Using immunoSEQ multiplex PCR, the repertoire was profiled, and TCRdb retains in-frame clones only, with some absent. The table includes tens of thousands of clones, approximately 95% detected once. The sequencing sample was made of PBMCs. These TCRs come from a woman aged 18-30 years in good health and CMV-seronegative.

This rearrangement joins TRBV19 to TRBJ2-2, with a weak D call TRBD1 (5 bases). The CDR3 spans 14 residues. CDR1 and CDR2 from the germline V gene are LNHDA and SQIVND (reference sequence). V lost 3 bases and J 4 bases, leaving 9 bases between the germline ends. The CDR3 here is CASSMLGVTGELFF. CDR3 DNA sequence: TGTGCCAGTAGTATGTTAGGGGTCACCGGGGAGCTGTTTTTT. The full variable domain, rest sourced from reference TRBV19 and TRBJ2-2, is DGGITQSPKYLFRKEGQNVTLSCEQNLNHDAMYWYRQDPGQGLRLIYYSQIVNDFQKGDIAEGYSVSREKKESFPLTVTSAQKNPTAFYLCASSMLGVTGELFFGEGSRLTVL.

The CDR3 sequence is CALGQQGPNTEAFF. For the CDR3, the DNA is TGTGCCTTGGGGCAACAAGGGCCCAACACTGAAGCTTTCTTT. The gene calls are TRBV28 and TRBJ1-1, with D possibly TRBD1 on 5 matching bases. This CDR3 has 14 residues. Germline CDR1 MDHEN, CDR2 SYDVKM. Trimming removed 11 bases at V and 2 bases at J, with 18 bases between. The entire variable domain, with the rest obtained from reference TRBV28 and TRBJ1-1, is as follows: DVKVTQSSRYLVKRTGEKVFLECVQDMDHENMFWYRQDPGLGLRLIYFSYDVKMKEKGDIPEGYSVSREKKERFSLILESASTNQTSMYLCALGQQGPNTEAFFGQGTRLTVV.

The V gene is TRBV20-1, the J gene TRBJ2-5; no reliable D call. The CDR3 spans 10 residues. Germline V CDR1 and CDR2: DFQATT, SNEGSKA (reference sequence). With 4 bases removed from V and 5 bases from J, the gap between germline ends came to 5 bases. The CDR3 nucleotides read TGCAGTGCTACCCCGGAGACCCAGTACTTC. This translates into CSATPETQYF.

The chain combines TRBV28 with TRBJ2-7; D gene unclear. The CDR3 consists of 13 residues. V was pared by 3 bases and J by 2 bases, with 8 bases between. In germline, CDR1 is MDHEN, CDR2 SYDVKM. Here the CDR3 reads CASSFSATYEQYF. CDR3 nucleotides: TGTGCCAGCAGTTTCTCCGCGACCTACGAGCAGTACTTC.

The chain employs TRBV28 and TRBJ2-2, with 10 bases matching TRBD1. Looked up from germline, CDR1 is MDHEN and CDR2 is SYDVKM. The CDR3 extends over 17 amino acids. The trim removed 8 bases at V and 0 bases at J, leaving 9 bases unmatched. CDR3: CASVTTGGVANTGELFF. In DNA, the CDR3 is TGTGCCAGCGTTACGACAGGGGGCGTCGCGAACACCGGGGAGCTGTTTTTT.

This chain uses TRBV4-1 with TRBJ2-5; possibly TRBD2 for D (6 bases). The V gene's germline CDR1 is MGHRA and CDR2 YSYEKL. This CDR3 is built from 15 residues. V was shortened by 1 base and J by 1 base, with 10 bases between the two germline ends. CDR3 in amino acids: CASSQVGGIQETQYF. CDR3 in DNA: TGCGCCAGCAGCCAAGTTGGGGGGATCCAAGAGACCCAGTACTTC.

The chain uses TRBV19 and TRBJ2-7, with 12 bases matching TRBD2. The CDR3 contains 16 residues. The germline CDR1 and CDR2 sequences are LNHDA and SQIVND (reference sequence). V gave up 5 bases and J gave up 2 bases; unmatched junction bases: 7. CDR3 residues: CASSLRLAGVAYEQYF. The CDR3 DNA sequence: TGTGCCAGTAGTCTCCGACTAGCGGGAGTAGCCTACGAGCAGTACTTC.

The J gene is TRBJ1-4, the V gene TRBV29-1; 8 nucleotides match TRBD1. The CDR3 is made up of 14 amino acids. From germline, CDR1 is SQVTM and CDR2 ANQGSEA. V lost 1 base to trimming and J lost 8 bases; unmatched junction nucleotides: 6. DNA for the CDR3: TGCAGCGTTGAAGGCCAGGGGGCTAGGGAAAAACTGTTTTTT. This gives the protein CSVEGQGAREKLFF.

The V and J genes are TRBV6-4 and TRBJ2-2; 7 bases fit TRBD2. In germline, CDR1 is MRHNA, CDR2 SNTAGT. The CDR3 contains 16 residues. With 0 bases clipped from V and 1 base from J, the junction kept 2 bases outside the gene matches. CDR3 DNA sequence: TGTGCCAGCAGTGACTCGGGGAGGGAGAACACCGGGGAGCTGTTTTTT. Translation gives CASSDSGRENTGELFF.

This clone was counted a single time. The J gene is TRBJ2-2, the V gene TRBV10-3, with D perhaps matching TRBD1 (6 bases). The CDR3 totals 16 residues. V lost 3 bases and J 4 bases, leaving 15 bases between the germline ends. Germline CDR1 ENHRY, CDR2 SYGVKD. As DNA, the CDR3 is TGTGCCATCAGTGATGTCAAGGACAGACCCACCGGGGAGCTGTTTTTT. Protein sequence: CAISDVKDRPTGELFF.

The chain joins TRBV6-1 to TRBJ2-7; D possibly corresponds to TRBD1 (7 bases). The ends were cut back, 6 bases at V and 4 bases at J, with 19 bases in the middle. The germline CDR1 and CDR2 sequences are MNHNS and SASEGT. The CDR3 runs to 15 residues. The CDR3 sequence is CASRPGQGGLYEQYF. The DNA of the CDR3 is TGTGCCAGCAGGCCAGGGCAGGGGGGCCTGTACGAGCAGTACTTC.